This T cell receptor (beta chain) was sequenced during a study of blood T cell repertoires in COVID-19. Study summary: From T cells, B-cell-depleted T cells, or PBMCs came the material, which was cDNA or gDNA.

Participant age was roughly 18 to 90 years, and participants resided in approximately 25 US areas. Each participant's cohort was designated according to participant-reported clinical history. Using immunoSEQ multiplex PCR, the repertoire was profiled, and TCRdb retains in-frame clones only, with some absent. The table shows around 230,000 clones, with over 75% occurring only once. The material sequenced was PBMCs or T cells enriched from blood (not recorded which). The clonotype was recovered from a middle-aged man who had recovered from COVID-19.

This CDR3 is CSVEHLGETQYF. Here the CDR3 DNA reads TGCAGCGTTGAACACCTAGGTGAGACCCAGTACTTC. The chain carries TRBV29-1 and TRBJ2-5; D call uncertain. The germline V gene encodes CDR1 SQVTM and CDR2 ANQGSEA. V was cut by 2 bases and J by 5 bases, with 9 bases left in between. There are 12 residues in the CDR3.